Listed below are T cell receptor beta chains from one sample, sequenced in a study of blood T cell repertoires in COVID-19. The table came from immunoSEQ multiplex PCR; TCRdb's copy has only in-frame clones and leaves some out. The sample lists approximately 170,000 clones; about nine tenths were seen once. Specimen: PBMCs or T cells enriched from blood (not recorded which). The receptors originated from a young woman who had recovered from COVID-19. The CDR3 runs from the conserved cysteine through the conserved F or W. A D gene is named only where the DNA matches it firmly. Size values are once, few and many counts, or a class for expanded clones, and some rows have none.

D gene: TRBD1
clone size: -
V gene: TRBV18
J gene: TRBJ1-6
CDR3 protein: CASSPRDRGTTLHF
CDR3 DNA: TGTGCCAGCTCTCCGCGGGACAGGGGAACAACCCTCCACTTT

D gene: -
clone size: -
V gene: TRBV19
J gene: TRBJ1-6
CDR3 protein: CASSRVGNSPLHF
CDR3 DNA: TGTGCCAGTAGCAGGGTCGGCAATTCACCCCTCCACTTT

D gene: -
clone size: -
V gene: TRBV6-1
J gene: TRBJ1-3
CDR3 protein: CASSEPGAGNTIYF
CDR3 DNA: TGTGCCAGCAGTGAACCTGGGGCCGGAAACACCATATATTTT

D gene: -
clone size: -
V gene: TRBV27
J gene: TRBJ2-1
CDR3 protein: CASSYGSRNEQFF
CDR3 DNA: TGTGCCAGCAGTTACGGGAGTCGGAATGAGCAGTTCTTC

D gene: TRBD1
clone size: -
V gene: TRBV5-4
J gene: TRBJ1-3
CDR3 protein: CASSAGGYGNTIYF
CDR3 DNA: TGTGCCAGCAGCGCAGGGGGGTATGGAAACACCATATATTTT

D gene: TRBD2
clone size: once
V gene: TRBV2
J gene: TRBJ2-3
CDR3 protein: CASSPGTSGRSTDTQYF
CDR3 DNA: TGTGCCAGCAGTCCCGGGACTAGCGGGAGGAGCACAGATACGCAGTATTTT

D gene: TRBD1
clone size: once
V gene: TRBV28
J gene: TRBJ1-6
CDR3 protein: CASSPPLLGQVRSPLHF
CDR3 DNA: TGTGCCAGCAGTCCACCCCTCTTAGGACAGGTAAGGTCGCCCCTCCACTTT

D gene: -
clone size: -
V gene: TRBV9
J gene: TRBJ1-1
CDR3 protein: CASSVAGMNTEAFF
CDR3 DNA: TGTGCCAGCAGCGTCGCCGGGATGAACACTGAAGCTTTCTTT

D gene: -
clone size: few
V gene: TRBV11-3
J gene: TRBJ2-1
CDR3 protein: CASSPGLATNEQFF
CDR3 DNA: TGTGCCAGCAGCCCGGGTCTCGCGACCAATGAGCAGTTCTTC

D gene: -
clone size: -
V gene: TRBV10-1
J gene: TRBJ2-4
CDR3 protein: CASSSAASKNIQYF
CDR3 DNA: TGCGCCAGCAGCAGCGCTGCCAGCAAAAACATTCAGTACTTC

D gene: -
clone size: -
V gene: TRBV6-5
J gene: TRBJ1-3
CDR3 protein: CASSYSGVPGNTIYF
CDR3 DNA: TGTGCCAGCAGTTACTCAGGGGTCCCTGGAAACACCATATATTTT

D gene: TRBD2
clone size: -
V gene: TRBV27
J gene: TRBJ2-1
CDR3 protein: CASSSRTRNRNEQFF
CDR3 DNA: TGTGCCAGCAGTTCACGGACTAGAAACCGGAATGAGCAGTTCTTC

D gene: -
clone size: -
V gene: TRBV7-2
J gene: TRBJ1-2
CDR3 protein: CASSVRVNYGYTF
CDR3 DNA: TGTGCCAGCAGCGTTAGAGTGAACTATGGCTACACCTTC

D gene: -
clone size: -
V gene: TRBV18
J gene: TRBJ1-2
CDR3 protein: CASSRYREFTYGYTF
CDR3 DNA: TGTGCCAGCTCACGTTACAGGGAATTTACCTATGGCTACACCTTC

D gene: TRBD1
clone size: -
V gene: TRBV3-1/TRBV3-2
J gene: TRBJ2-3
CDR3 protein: CASSPTVGTGAADTQYF
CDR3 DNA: TGTGCCAGCAGCCCTACCGTCGGGACAGGGGCGGCAGATACGCAGTATTTT

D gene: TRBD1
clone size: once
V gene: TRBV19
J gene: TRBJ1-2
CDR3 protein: CASSIGQGAYGYTF
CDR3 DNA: TGTGCCAGTAGTATAGGACAGGGTGCCTATGGCTACACCTTC

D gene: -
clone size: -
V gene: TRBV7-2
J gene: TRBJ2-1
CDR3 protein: CASSLMIVNEQFF
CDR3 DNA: TGTGCCAGCAGCTTAATGATAGTCAATGAGCAGTTCTTC

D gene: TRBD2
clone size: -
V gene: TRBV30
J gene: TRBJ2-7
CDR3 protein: CAWSLGTSGGEQYF
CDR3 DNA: TGTGCCTGGAGCCTAGGGACTAGCGGAGGGGAGCAGTACTTC

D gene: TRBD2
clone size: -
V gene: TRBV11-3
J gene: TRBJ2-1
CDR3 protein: CASSATSGGANEQFF
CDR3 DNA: TGTGCCAGCAGCGCCACTAGCGGGGGGGCTAATGAGCAGTTCTTC

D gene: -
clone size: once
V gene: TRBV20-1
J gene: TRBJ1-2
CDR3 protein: CSAPTRYGYTF
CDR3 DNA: TGCAGTGCTCCAACTAGATATGGCTACACCTTC

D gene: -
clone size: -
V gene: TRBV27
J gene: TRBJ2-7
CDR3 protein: CASSLTDSYEQYF
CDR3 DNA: TGTGCCAGCAGTTTGACAGACTCCTACGAGCAGTACTTC

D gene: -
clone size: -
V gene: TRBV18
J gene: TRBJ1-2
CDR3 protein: CASSRDKAF
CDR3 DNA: TGTGCCAGCTCACGGGACAAGGCCTTC

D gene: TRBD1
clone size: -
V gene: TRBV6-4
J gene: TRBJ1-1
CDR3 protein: CASSTGVESTEAFF
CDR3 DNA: TGTGCCAGCAGTACAGGGGTTGAGTCCACTGAAGCTTTCTTT

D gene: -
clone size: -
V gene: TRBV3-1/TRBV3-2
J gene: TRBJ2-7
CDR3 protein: CASSQGPFYEQYF
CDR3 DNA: TGTGCCAGCAGCCAGGGCCCCTTCTACGAGCAGTACTTC